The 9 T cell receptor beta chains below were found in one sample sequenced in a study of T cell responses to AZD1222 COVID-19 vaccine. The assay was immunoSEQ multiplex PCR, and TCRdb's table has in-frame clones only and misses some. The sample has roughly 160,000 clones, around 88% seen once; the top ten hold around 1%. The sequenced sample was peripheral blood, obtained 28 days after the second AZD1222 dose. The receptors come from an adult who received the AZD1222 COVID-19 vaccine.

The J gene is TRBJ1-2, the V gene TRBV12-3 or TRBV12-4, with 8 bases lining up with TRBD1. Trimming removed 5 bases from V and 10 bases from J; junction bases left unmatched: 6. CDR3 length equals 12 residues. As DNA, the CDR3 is TGTGCCAGCAGTCCCAACAGGGGGGACTACACCTTC. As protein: CASSPNRGDYTF.

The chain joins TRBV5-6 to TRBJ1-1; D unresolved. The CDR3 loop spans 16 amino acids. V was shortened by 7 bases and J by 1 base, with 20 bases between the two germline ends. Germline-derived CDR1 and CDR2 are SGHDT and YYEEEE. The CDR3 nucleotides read TGTGCCAGCCTGAGTAGACCGCAGTTAGGGAACACTGAAGCTTTCTTT. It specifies CASLSRPQLGNTEAFF.

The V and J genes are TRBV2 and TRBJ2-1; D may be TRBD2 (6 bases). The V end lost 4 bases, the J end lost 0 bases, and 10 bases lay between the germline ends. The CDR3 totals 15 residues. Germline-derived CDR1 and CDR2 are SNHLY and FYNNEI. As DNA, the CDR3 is TGTGCCAGCAGTGCGGACGGGAGCTCCTACAATGAGCAGTTCTTC. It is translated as CASSADGSSYNEQFF.

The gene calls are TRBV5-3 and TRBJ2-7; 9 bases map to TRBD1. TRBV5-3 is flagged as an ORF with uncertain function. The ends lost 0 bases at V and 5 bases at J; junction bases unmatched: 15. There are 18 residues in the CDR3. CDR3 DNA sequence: TGTGCCAGAAGCTTGGCGGGCCCTACAGGGGGCCCCAGCAACGAGCAGTACTTC. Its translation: CARSLAGPTGGPSNEQYF.

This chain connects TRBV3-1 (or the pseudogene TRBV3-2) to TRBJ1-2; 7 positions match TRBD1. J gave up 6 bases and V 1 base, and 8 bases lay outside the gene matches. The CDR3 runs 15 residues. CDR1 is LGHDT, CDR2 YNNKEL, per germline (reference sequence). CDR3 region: CASSQGGGVYDGYTF. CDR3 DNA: TGTGCCAGCAGCCAAGGAGGGGGCGTGTATGATGGCTACACCTTC.

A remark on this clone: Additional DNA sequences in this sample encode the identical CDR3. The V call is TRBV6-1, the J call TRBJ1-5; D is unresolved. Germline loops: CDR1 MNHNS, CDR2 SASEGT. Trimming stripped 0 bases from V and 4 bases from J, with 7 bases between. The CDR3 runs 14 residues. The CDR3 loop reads CASSEAGGNQPQHF. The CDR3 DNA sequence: TGTGCCAGCAGTGAAGCAGGAGGGAATCAGCCCCAGCATTTT.

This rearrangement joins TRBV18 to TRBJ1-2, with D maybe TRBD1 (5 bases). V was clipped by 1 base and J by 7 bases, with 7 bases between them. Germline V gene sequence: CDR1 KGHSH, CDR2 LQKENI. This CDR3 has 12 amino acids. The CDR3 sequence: CASSPLGGGYTF. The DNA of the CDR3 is TGTGCCAGCTCACCACTGGGGGGTGGCTACACCTTC.

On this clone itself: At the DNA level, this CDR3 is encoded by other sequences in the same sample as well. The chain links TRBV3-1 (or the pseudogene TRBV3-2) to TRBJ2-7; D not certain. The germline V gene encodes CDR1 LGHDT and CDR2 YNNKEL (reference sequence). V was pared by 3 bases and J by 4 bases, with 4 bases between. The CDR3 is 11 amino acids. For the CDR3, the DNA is TGTGCCAGCAGCCAGATGTACGAGCAGTACTTC. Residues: CASSQMYEQYF.

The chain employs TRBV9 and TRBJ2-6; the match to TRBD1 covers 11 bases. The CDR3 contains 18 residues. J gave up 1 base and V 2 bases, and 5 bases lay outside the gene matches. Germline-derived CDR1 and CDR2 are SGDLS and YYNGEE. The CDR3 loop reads CASSVTGQGASGANVLTF. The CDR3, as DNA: TGTGCCAGCAGCGTTACCGGACAGGGGGCATCTGGGGCCAACGTCCTGACTTTC.